The next 27 T cell receptor beta chains were all read from a single sample in a study of tumor-infiltrating lymphocytes in primary liver carcinoma. Co-extraction yielded RNA and DNA from roughly 20-30 mg of unsorted bulk tissue. Priming with a constant-region primer yielded TCR beta cDNA from 400 to 500 ng total RNA. Investigators got TCR beta libraries out of three nested multiplex PCR rounds, done with slightly modified ARM-PCR. Both of the initial two PCR rounds ran for roughly 10 cycles and employed TRBV1-TRBV30 forward primers alongside a C-beta reverse primer. TCRdb fed the multiplex PCR reads into MiXCR, producing one record per CDR3 protein. The profile shows over 100,000 distinct CDR3 sequences, around 70% of them singletons. Sample: tumor-adjacent normal liver tissue. Receptors were obtained from a woman aged 55 to 70 with primary liver carcinoma and hepatitis B virus infection.

As regards this clonotype: One end of the junction is discordant with germline, which a read error may explain. The chain couples TRBV24-1 to TRBJ2-3, with D uncertain. Germline V gene data show CDR1 as KGHDR and CDR2 as SFDVKD. The length of the CDR3 is 11 residues. The CDR3 is CAASYVDTQYF. CDR3 nucleotides: TGTGCCGCCAGTTATGTTGATACGCAGTATTTT.

With respect to this clonotype: A junction boundary mismatches the germline segment, possibly from a read error. The CDR3 reads CVSNLDLGVAQPQHF. CDR3 nucleotides: TGTGTCAGCAACTTAGATCTGGGGGTGGCTCAGCCCCAGCATTTT. This chain joins TRBV11-3 and TRBJ1-5; weak D call: TRBD1 (5 bases). The CDR3 spans 15 residues. CDR1 SGHNT and CDR2 YENEEA come from the germline V gene.

Comments on this clonotype: Mismatch with germline at one junction end may stem from a read error. This rearrangement joins TRBV7-9 to TRBJ2-3, with 7 nucleotides matching TRBD2. The CDR3 loop spans 14 amino acids. Per the germline V gene, CDR1 is SEHNR and CDR2 is FQNEAQ (reference sequence). CDR3 DNA sequence: TGTGCCAGCAGCCCGGCGACTAGCACAGATGCGCAGTATTTT. It is translated as CASSPATSTDAQYF.

CDR3 in amino acids: CASSLVSIGIGDEQFF. The CDR3 nucleotides read TGTGCCAGCAGCTTAGTTTCTATCGGGATAGGGGATGAGCAGTTCTTC. The J gene is TRBJ2-1, the V gene TRBV7-8; either TRBD1 or TRBD2 may fit D (5 bases each). V gave up 1 base and J gave up 8 bases, with 18 bases separating them. Germline-derived CDR1 and CDR2 are SGHVS and FQNEAQ. There are 16 residues in the CDR3.

This clonotype was counted many times. The chain is built from TRBV6-5 and TRBJ1-1; D is ambiguous. Germline V gene lookup returns CDR1 MNHEY and CDR2 SVGAGI. This CDR3 is 15 amino acids long. The V and J ends lost 6 bases and 3 bases respectively, with 17 bases between them. The CDR3 spells CASREPAKRDTEAFF. Written as DNA, the CDR3 is TGTGCCAGCAGAGAACCGGCCAAGCGGGACACTGAAGCTTTCTTT.

Points on this clonotype: Germline and junction disagree at one end, which may indicate a read error. This rearrangement joins TRBV12-3 or TRBV12-4 to TRBJ2-3; D is uncertain. The CDR3 extends over 14 amino acids. The CDR3 DNA follows: TGTGTCAGCAGTTTATCGCGCGGTATGGTTACGCAGTATTTT. As protein: CVSSLSRGMVTQYF.

This clonotype was found a few times. The chain links TRBV28 to TRBJ1-2, with D possibly TRBD1 on 6 matching bases. Germline V lookup: CDR1 MDHEN, CDR2 SYDVKM. The CDR3 length is 13 residues. V dropped 6 bases and J dropped 2 bases, with 10 bases sitting between them. The CDR3 spells CASSPGQNYGYTF. CDR3 DNA sequence: TGTGCCAGCAGCCCGGGACAAAACTATGGCTACACCTTC.

With regard to this clonotype: The CDR3 carries no conserved terminal phenylalanine or tryptophan, so it likely arises from a read error. The gene calls are TRBV11-3 and TRBJ2-7; D gene uncertain. This CDR3 has 11 amino acids. From germline, CDR1 is SGHNT and CDR2 YENEEA. As DNA, the CDR3 is TGTGTCAGCAGCTATCGATACGAGCAGTACTTA. Translating gives CVSSYRYEQYL.

This clonotype has just a few counts. The V call is TRBV2, the J call TRBJ2-7; 9 bases fit TRBD1. Trimming at V came to 6 bases and at J to 6 bases, leaving 9 bases not matched to a gene. CDR3 length: 14 residues. The germline gives CDR1 SNHLY, CDR2 FYNNEI. The CDR3 protein is CASREQTTGGEQYF. CDR3 nucleotide sequence: TGTGCCAGCAGGGAGCAAACGACAGGGGGCGAGCAGTACTTC.

This clonotype showed up just a few times. A much more abundant neighbour one base away suggests this may be a read error. The chain combines TRBV6-1 with TRBJ1-1; TRBD1 is a possible D gene (5 bases). This CDR3 region has 10 residues. Germline V gene data show CDR1 as MNHNS and CDR2 as SASEGT. CDR3 sequence (DNA): TGTGTCAGCGGGGGGACTGAAGCTTTCTTT. Translated, it gives CVSGGTEAFF.

Comments on this clonotype: At one end, the junction sequence differs from germline, possibly due to a read error. The chain carries TRBV6-1 and TRBJ1-2; D is ambiguous. This CDR3 contains 14 residues. From germline, CDR1 is MNHNS and CDR2 SASEGT. The CDR3 sequence is CASSEDSEHYGYIF. The CDR3 nucleotides read TGTGCCAGCAGTGAAGATTCCGAGCACTATGGCTACATCTTC.

The chain combines TRBV28 with TRBJ1-4; D might be TRBD1 (5 bases). Trimming took 5 bases from V and 5 from J, leaving 9 bases between them. This CDR3 contains 13 residues. CDR1 and CDR2 from the germline V gene are MDHEN and SYDVKM. CDR3 protein: CASSTTVNEKLFF. The CDR3 DNA sequence: TGTGCCAGCAGTACGACAGTCAATGAAAAACTGTTTTTT.

Worth noting for this clonotype: This CDR3 is missing its conserved last phenylalanine or tryptophan, likely due to a read error. The chain joins TRBV6-5 to TRBJ1-2, with a weak D call TRBD1 (5 bases). This CDR3 is 14 amino acids long. The germline V gene has CDR1 MNHEY and CDR2 SVGAGI. V lost 8 bases, J lost 3 bases, and 16 bases lay in between. The CDR3 is CASWGPIPDYGYTS. DNA for the CDR3: TGTGCCAGCTGGGGCCCAATCCCCGACTATGGCTACACCTCC.

V and J are TRBV6-1 and TRBJ2-3; D gene unclear. The end of the DNA fits TRBJ1-5 better, so the J call may be wrong. This CDR3 spans 14 amino acids. Germline V CDR1 and CDR2: MNHNS, SASEGT. In nucleotides, the CDR3 is TGTGCCAGCAGTGAAGCCGGAGACGGAGATACGCAGCATTTT. Protein sequence: CASSEAGDGDTQHF.

The chain joins TRBV11-2 to TRBJ2-1; TRBD1 aligns across 7 bases. In germline, CDR1 is SGHAT, CDR2 FQNNGV. This CDR3 contains 15 residues. The V gene end was trimmed by 5 bases and the J gene end by 15 bases; junction bases not matched to a gene: 19. The CDR3 coding sequence is TGTGCCAGCAGCAACGAGGGCAGGGGGAACAATCAGCGGTTCTTC. Protein: CASSNEGRGNNQRFF.

This clonotype was seen only once. The chain carries TRBV4-2 and TRBJ2-3; 12 bases agree with TRBD2. The CDR3 is 19 amino acids. Germline CDR1 is LGHNA and CDR2 is YNFKEQ. Trimming at V came to 7 bases and at J to 4 bases, leaving 18 bases not matched to a gene. In DNA form, the CDR3 reads TGTGCCAGCAACCAGGAGCTAGCGGGAGGGCCCGGGGGACCAGATACGCAGTATTTT. Translating gives CASNQELAGGPGGPDTQYF.

As to this clonotype: A much larger clone lies a single base off, so this may be a read error. The conserved final phenylalanine or tryptophan is absent from the CDR3, which likely points to a read error. The V and J genes are TRBV28 and TRBJ1-1, with D possibly TRBD1 on 6 matching bases. This CDR3 has 15 residues. Trimming removed 4 bases from V and 1 base from J, with 13 bases in between. Germline V gene sequence: CDR1 MDHEN, CDR2 SYDVKM. The CDR3 bases are TGTGCCAGCAGTTCGACAGGCGGTGAGAACACTGAAGCTTTCATT. Translating it yields CASSSTGGENTEAFI.

This clonotype is labeled medium-sized (0.01 to 0.1%). The chain links TRBV11-1 to TRBJ2-3; 7 nucleotides line up with TRBD2. CDR3 size: 16 residues. Germline CDR1 reads SGHAT; CDR2 reads FQDESV (reference sequence). Unmatched junction bases numbered 7, after V lost 1 base and J lost 3 bases. In nucleotides, the CDR3 is TGTGCCAGCAGCTTAGAGGCGGGAGTATGGACAGATACGCAGTATTTT. Translated, it gives CASSLEAGVWTDTQYF.

On this clonotype: A read error is possible here, since a much larger clone lies one base away. CDR3 DNA: TGTGGCAGCAGCCAACCCCCAGCGGGCGTTTACGAGCAGTACTTC. This encodes CGSSQPPAGVYEQYF. The chain employs TRBV16 and TRBJ2-7, with D maybe TRBD2 (6 bases). This CDR3 has 15 amino acids. Germline CDR1 is KGHSY and CDR2 is FQNENV.

A word on this clonotype: Its ends do not fully match the called genes, so a read error is possible. CDR3: CVSSPRTGVVTEASF. Here the CDR3 DNA reads TGTGTCAGCAGCCCCAGGACGGGAGTAGTCACTGAAGCTTCCTTT. This chain joins TRBV11-2 and TRBJ1-1, with D unresolved. CDR1 is SGHAT and CDR2 is FQNNGV in the germline V gene. The CDR3 loop spans 15 amino acids.

This clonotype was seen many times. The V call is TRBV5-1, the J call TRBJ2-1, with 12 bases matching TRBD2. Trimming cost V 4 bases and J 8 bases; bases outside gene matches: 4. The CDR3 covers 14 residues. Per the germline V gene, CDR1 is SGHRS and CDR2 is YFSETQ. CDR3 region: CASSPRLAGDEQFF. CDR3 nucleotides: TGCGCCAGCAGCCCTCGACTAGCGGGAGATGAGCAGTTCTTC.

In its sample, this clonotype was seen many times. CDR3 sequence: CASKDQAASTDTQYF. The CDR3 DNA follows: TGCGCCAGCAAGGATCAAGCGGCTAGCACAGATACGCAGTATTTT. The chain couples TRBV5-1 to TRBJ2-3; perhaps TRBD2 as D (5 bases). Germline V CDR1 and CDR2: SGHRS, YFSETQ. The CDR3 has 15 amino acids. V was pared by 6 bases and J by 0 bases, with 14 bases between.

In the case of this clonotype: Because it lacks the conserved phenylalanine or tryptophan at the end, this CDR3 is likely a read error. The CDR3 nucleotides are TGTGCCAGCAGTTCTCGGACAACTGGGGCCAACGTCCTGACTTCC. This translates into CASSSRTTGANVLTS. The gene calls are TRBV6-5 and TRBJ2-6; D possibly corresponds to TRBD1 (5 bases). V lost 4 bases, J lost 2 bases, and 9 bases lay in between. The germline gives CDR1 MNHEY, CDR2 SVGAGI. The CDR3 totals 15 residues.

A remark on this clonotype: This CDR3 is missing its conserved last phenylalanine or tryptophan, likely due to a read error. The DNA is left out, because the CDR3 cannot be placed on it with certainty; the CDR3 is given as TCRdb lists it. V is TRBV11-3 and J is TRBJ2-1; TRBD2, the D gene given by the table, was not confirmed from the DNA. Including both end residues, the CDR3 is 15 amino acids long. Germline V gives CDR1 SGHNT, CDR2 YENEEA. The CDR3 spells CASSQTSGVYNEQLL.

This clonotype has only a few counts. The genes are TRBV11-2 and TRBJ2-3, with TRBD2 as a possible D gene (5 bases). Germline CDR1 SGHAT, CDR2 FQNNGV. V lost 6 bases, J lost 1 base, and 14 bases lay in between. There are 15 residues in the CDR3. The DNA of the CDR3 is TGTGCCAGCAGACTTGATGTGGGAGGCACAGATACGCAGTATTTT. Its protein product is CASRLDVGGTDTQYF.

This clonotype was recorded once. Because it lacks the conserved phenylalanine or tryptophan at the end, this CDR3 is likely a read error. The chain joins TRBV29-1 to TRBJ2-1, with 9 bases matching TRBD2. Germline values: CDR1 SQVTM, CDR2 ANQGSEA. This CDR3 is built from 14 residues. CDR3 amino acids: CSVGLAGWFNEQFL. In DNA form, the CDR3 reads TGTAGCGTTGGTCTAGCGGGATGGTTCAATGAGCAGTTCTTA.

V and J are TRBV2 and TRBJ2-3; D possibly corresponds to TRBD2 (5 bases). The V gene's germline CDR1 is SNHLY and CDR2 FYNNEI. Trimming took off 10 bases at V and 2 bases at J, with 19 bases between the two ends. The CDR3 is made up of 15 amino acids. Written as DNA, the CDR3 is TGTGCCACCCAGAGGGAGCGGTTGAACACAGATACGCAGTATTTT. Protein product: CATQRERLNTDTQYF.